Listed below are T cell receptor beta chains from one sample, sequenced in a study of blood T cell repertoires in COVID-19. Here immunoSEQ multiplex PCR was the method, and the copy in TCRdb shows in-frame clones only, minus some. In the table there are some 290,000 clones, 90% of which are singletons. The sample comprised peripheral blood. These receptor sequences come from a woman between 40 and 55 years old with COVID-19, enrolled during active disease. CDR3s include the opening cysteine and the closing phenylalanine or tryptophan. Fields, in order: CDR3 length, J gene, V gene, clone size, CDR3 protein. Not all rows give a size; the values are once, few, many and, for expanded clones, a class.

>14|TRBJ1-1|TRBV15|.
CATSRGATGVEAFF
>16|TRBJ2-1|TRBV5-1|.
CASSIRQTSSYNEQFF
>16|TRBJ1-4|TRBV15|.
CATSRRQGETNEKLFF
>15|TRBJ2-5|TRBV5-1|once
CASSPGGAGVETQYF
>13|TRBJ1-1|TRBV27|.
CASSSTGLTEAFF
>12|TRBJ1-1|TRBV30|.
CAWKQGKSEAFF
>15|TRBJ2-4|TRBV21-1|.
CASSKAGGAKNIQYF
>15|TRBJ1-1|TRBV15|.
CATSRGGQGNTEAFF
>15|TRBJ2-3|TRBV2|.
CASSGTFTSTDTQYF
>13|TRBJ1-2|TRBV11-2|.
CASRHRDGNGYTF
>12|TRBJ2-1|TRBV2|.
CASSTRFNEQFF
>16|TRBJ2-6|TRBV7-8|.
CASSFYRGSGANVLTF
>14|TRBJ2-7|TRBV5-1|.
CASSPGLAGYVQYF
>13|TRBJ1-1|TRBV10-3|.
CAVRAGINTEAFF
>17|TRBJ1-3|TRBV28|.
CASSPTAGSQTGNTIYF
>16|TRBJ2-7|TRBV28|.
CASSSAGQGVANEQYF
>14|TRBJ1-1|TRBV7-2|once
CASSPSGARTEAFF
>13|TRBJ2-7|TRBV7-3|.
CASSLDRGGEQYF
>15|TRBJ2-7|TRBV27|.
CASSFSPDRAYEQYF
>14|TRBJ2-7|TRBV5-4|.
CASSLAGGFYEQYF
>13|TRBJ2-2|TRBV27|.
CASSSSNTGELFF
>15|TRBJ2-7|TRBV7-2|.
CASSSSTPRVSEQYF
>15|TRBJ2-7|TRBV6-5|.
CASSYVRTSRYEQYF
>16|TRBJ1-3|TRBV18|.
CASSRGQGTSGNTIYF
>16|TRBJ2-3|TRBV4-3|.
CASSQDLAGARGTQYF
>16|TRBJ2-2|TRBV7-2|.
CASSTYRAANTGELFF
>14|TRBJ1-1|TRBV3-1/TRBV3-2|.
CASSQELSNTEAFF
>16|TRBJ2-3|TRBV28|.
CASSPDGTVTADTQYF
>15|TRBJ1-1|TRBV4-3|.
CASSQKTTGNTEAFF
>15|TRBJ1-5|TRBV30|once
CAWSVPGSSNQPQHF
>16|TRBJ1-1|TRBV27|.
CASSLSMGGWNTEAFF
>14|TRBJ2-5|TRBV19|.
CASSILSGAETQYF
>16|TRBJ1-1|TRBV5-5|few
CASSLGRGPQQTEAFF
>15|TRBJ2-5|TRBV27|.
CASSPIQGRGETQYF
>17|TRBJ2-6|TRBV19|.
CASSVTVLISGANVLTF
>16|TRBJ2-5|TRBV19|.
CASSKWASGYQETQYF
>15|TRBJ1-6|TRBV28|.
CASSLNMGASSPLHF
>14|TRBJ2-1|TRBV10-3|.
CAISGRDSYNEQFF
>13|TRBJ1-4|TRBV2|once
CAGGQGPNEKLFF
>16|TRBJ2-2|TRBV4-3|.
CASSQDGRADTGELFF
>15|TRBJ2-2|TRBV28|.
CASRLAGLHTGELFF
>14|TRBJ2-7|TRBV9|.
CASSVAGTTYEQYF
>18|TRBJ2-7|TRBV4-3|.
CASSQAGTSGGRAYEQYF
>15|TRBJ1-1|TRBV4-1|few
CASSQKQGGNTEAFF
>15|TRBJ1-3|TRBV2|.
CASSEAYSSGNTIYF
>18|TRBJ2-2|TRBV9|once
CASSAMGTGNVVAGELFF
>17|TRBJ1-6|TRBV2|.
CASSEVSQGFENSPLHF
>14|TRBJ2-7|TRBV6-5|.
CASSRDRSSYEQYF
>15|TRBJ1-2|TRBV7-2|.
CASSLDRTGSGGYTF
>15|TRBJ2-5|TRBV3-1/TRBV3-2|.
CASSQGLGLKETQYF
>12|TRBJ2-7|TRBV3-1/TRBV3-2|.
CASSPGHYEQYF
>15|TRBJ2-1|TRBV6-2/TRBV6-3|.
CASSGLGLSYNEQFF
>14|TRBJ2-3|TRBV9|.
CASSVVQGWDTQYF
>13|TRBJ1-5|TRBV5-1|.
CASSLGGDQPQHF
>15|TRBJ1-5|TRBV15|.
CATSRGGRGNQPQHF
>16|TRBJ1-3|TRBV5-1|.
CASHRDSLTSGNTIYF
>15|TRBJ1-5|TRBV28|.
CASSYRGGWNQPQHF